The rows below give T cell receptor beta chains drawn from one sample of a study of shared clonotypes between healthy human individuals. The protocol was immunoSEQ multiplex PCR, while the TCRdb copy is restricted to in-frame clones and leaves out a portion. The data contain about 520,000 clones, approximately 78% of them singletons. Sequenced: PBMCs. Receptor source: a middle-aged woman in good health. Some clones in this sample may be carry-over from other donors' samples. The CDR3 runs from the conserved cysteine through the conserved F or W. A D gene is named only where the DNA matches it firmly. For some rows the clone size is stated as once, few or many, or as a class when expanded; others skip it.

j_gene | d_gene | v_gene | abundance | CDR3nt | CDR3aa
TRBJ2-7 | . | TRBV27 | few | TGTGCCAGCAGTTCCCCTACCTACGAGCAGTACTTC | CASSSPTYEQYF
TRBJ2-2 | . | TRBV5-1 | . | TGCGCCAGCAGCTTTGGGGGAGTAGGCACCGGGGAGCTGTTTTTT | CASSFGGVGTGELFF
TRBJ2-5 | . | TRBV5-1 | once | TGCGCCAGCGCTAACTCGGACACCACCCAAGAGACCCAGTACTTC | CASANSDTTQETQYF
TRBJ2-5 | TRBD1 | TRBV30 | . | TGTGCCTGGACCGGGACAGTCCAAGAGACCCAGTACTTC | CAWTGTVQETQYF
TRBJ1-5 | TRBD1 | TRBV18 | . | TGTGCCAGCTCCCCGGGACAGCAGCATCAGCCCCAGCATTTT | CASSPGQQHQPQHF
TRBJ1-5 | . | TRBV28 | . | TGTGCCAGCAGTTACCCTACCGCGCAGCCCCAGCATTTT | CASSYPTAQPQHF
TRBJ2-7 | . | TRBV21-1 | . | TGTGCCAGCAGCAAAGTGGACAGGGGTACCTACGAGCAGTACTTC | CASSKVDRGTYEQYF
TRBJ2-3 | TRBD2 | TRBV2 | . | TGTGCCAGCACCTGGGCGGGAGCTTCGGCGGATACGCAGTATTTT | CASTWAGASADTQYF
TRBJ2-7 | . | TRBV19 | few | TGTGCCACCACCGGAGACACCTCCTACGAGCAGTACTTC | CATTGDTSYEQYF
TRBJ1-2 | . | TRBV2 | . | TGTGCCAGCAGGGTAGACAGACTCTATGGCTACACCTTC | CASRVDRLYGYTF
TRBJ2-5 | . | TRBV18 | . | TGTGCCAGCTCCGGCTCTAATCGGGCCCAAGAGACCCAGTACTTC | CASSGSNRAQETQYF
TRBJ1-1 | . | TRBV11-3 | . | TGTGCCAGCAGCACAAGCTTCTGGACTGAAGCTTTCTTT | CASSTSFWTEAFF
TRBJ2-5 | TRBD2 | TRBV5-6 | . | TGTGCCAGCAGCTTGGCCGGGAGGGCCTGGGAGACCCAGTACTTC | CASSLAGRAWETQYF
TRBJ2-7 | . | TRBV4-3 | . | TGCGCCAGCAGCCAAGCCAATTTCCTGGGCGAGCAGTACTTC | CASSQANFLGEQYF
TRBJ2-7 | TRBD2 | TRBV5-5 | . | TGTGCCAGCAGCCCCCTCCTCGGGACTAGTCTCGACGAGCAGTACTTC | CASSPLLGTSLDEQYF
TRBJ2-7 | . | TRBV28 | . | TGTGCCAGCAGGTCCCTCTCCTACGAGCAGTACTTC | CASRSLSYEQYF
TRBJ1-5 | . | TRBV29-1 | . | TGCAGCGTTGTTGAGTCTAGCAATCAGCCCCAGCATTTT | CSVVESSNQPQHF
TRBJ1-5 | . | TRBV5-5 | . | TGTGCCAGCAGCCCCCGGATTGGAAATCAGCCCCAGCATTTT | CASSPRIGNQPQHF
TRBJ2-1 | TRBD2 | TRBV28 | . | TGTGCCAGCAGCCCCGCTAGCGGGAGGCACAATGAGCAGTTCTTC | CASSPASGRHNEQFF
TRBJ1-2 | TRBD1 | TRBV2 | . | TGTGCCAGCAGTGAGACAGGGCGATCTAACTATGGCTACACCTTC | CASSETGRSNYGYTF
TRBJ2-6 | . | TRBV7-9 | . | TGTGCCAGCAGCTTAGACGGCAGGGCGTTGGGGGCCAACGTCCTGACTTTC | CASSLDGRALGANVLTF
TRBJ2-1 | TRBD2 | TRBV4-2 | many | TGTGCCAGCAGCCCTTGGACTAGCGGGAGGGGGAATGAGCAGTTCTTC | CASSPWTSGRGNEQFF
TRBJ2-5 | . | TRBV19 | . | TGTGCCAGTAGCTTGTACGTACAGAGCCAAGAGACCCAGTACTTC | CASSLYVQSQETQYF
TRBJ1-1 | . | TRBV20-1 | few | TGCAGTGGGTTCATGAACACTGAAGCTTTCTTT | CSGFMNTEAFF
TRBJ1-4 | . | TRBV19 | . | TGTGCCAGTAGTGGCCTCGGCAACCCTGCAACTAATGAAAAACTGTTTTTT | CASSGLGNPATNEKLFF
TRBJ2-7 | . | TRBV7-8 | . | TGTGCCAGCAGCCCCTTGGAGGCCGTAAACTACGAGCAGTACTTC | CASSPLEAVNYEQYF
TRBJ2-7 | . | TRBV5-1 | . | TGCGCCAGCAGCTTGGGGGATCCCTCCTACGAGCAGTACTTC | CASSLGDPSYEQYF
TRBJ2-5 | . | TRBV30 | many | TGTGCCTGGAGCCCTGGGAGCGAAGAGACCCAGTACTTC | CAWSPGSEETQYF
TRBJ2-7 | . | TRBV18 | . | TGTGCCAGCTCGGACGGCGGATCCTACGAGCAGTACTTC | CASSDGGSYEQYF
TRBJ2-3 | . | TRBV7-9 | . | TGTGCCAGCAGCCCACCGAGGGAGCGGAGGGATTCAGATACGCAGTATTTT | CASSPPRERRDSDTQYF
TRBJ2-5 | . | TRBV7-3 | . | TGTGCCAGCAGCCAACTAGGAATGAGGGCACAAGAGACCCAGTACTTC | CASSQLGMRAQETQYF
TRBJ2-7 | . | TRBV11-2 | . | TGTGCCAGCAGCTTAGTTGGCGGGACTCTCCCTTACGAGCAGTACTTC | CASSLVGGTLPYEQYF
TRBJ2-1 | . | TRBV21-1 | few | TGTGCCCAAGTCCCACAAGACTCCTACAATGAGCAGTTCTTC | CAQVPQDSYNEQFF
TRBJ2-1 | . | TRBV30 | . | TGTGCCTGGACCAGGGGATGGAACAATGAGCAGTTCTTC | CAWTRGWNNEQFF
TRBJ2-7 | TRBD1 | TRBV6-6 | . | TGTGCCAGCAGTTATGGACAGGGGGCTTACGAGCAGTACTTC | CASSYGQGAYEQYF
TRBJ1-3 | . | TRBV7-3 | . | TGTGCCAGCAGCAAAACTATGGGTCCTGGAAACACCATATATTTT | CASSKTMGPGNTIYF
TRBJ2-7 | TRBD2 | TRBV25-1 | . | TGTGCCAGCATGGCGCTAGCGGGAGACGAGCAGTACTTC | CASMALAGDEQYF
TRBJ1-3 | TRBD1 | TRBV18 | . | TGTGCCAGCTCGGGGGACAGGGCTGGAAACACCATATATTTT | CASSGDRAGNTIYF
TRBJ2-1 | TRBD2 | TRBV19 | . | TGTGCCAGTGACTGGACTAGCGGGAGGAGGAATGAGCAGTTCTTC | CASDWTSGRRNEQFF
TRBJ2-4 | TRBD2 | TRBV5-8 | . | TGTGCCAGCAGCCGGGGGCGGGAGGGCCTCCCCATTCAGTACTTC | CASSRGREGLPIQYF
TRBJ2-7 | . | TRBV19 | . | TGTGCCAGTAGGGGCGCGGGGGCTCTGGGCTACGAGCAGTACTTC | CASRGAGALGYEQYF
TRBJ2-7 | . | TRBV27 | once | TGTGCCAGCAGTTTAACCGGGCAGGCCACCTACGAGCAGTACTTC | CASSLTGQATYEQYF
TRBJ2-7 | TRBD2 | TRBV30 | . | TGTGCCTGGAAGCCCCGGGGTTCTAGCGGGTCCTACGAGCAGTACTTC | CAWKPRGSSGSYEQYF
TRBJ2-3 | . | TRBV7-3 | . | TGTGCCAGCAGCTTAAATCGCGGGGTGAACACGCAGTATTTT | CASSLNRGVNTQYF
TRBJ2-1 | TRBD2 | TRBV7-3 | . | TGTGCCAGCAGCCTCAGGCGGGAGGGGGAGCAGTTCTTC | CASSLRREGEQFF
TRBJ2-2 | . | TRBV28 | . | TGTGCCAGCATGGAGAGACTACCGAACACCGGGGAGCTGTTTTTT | CASMERLPNTGELFF
TRBJ1-1 | . | TRBV28 | . | TGTGCCAGCAGTCTTCCCAGCTTGCCTTATGAAGCTTTCTTT | CASSLPSLPYEAFF
TRBJ2-5 | . | TRBV7-9 | once | TGTGCCAGCAGCCAAACTAGAGCATTAGAGACCCAGTACTTC | CASSQTRALETQYF
TRBJ2-7 | TRBD1 | TRBV13 | once | TGTGCCAGCAGCTTAGGCCCTTGGGGGGACAGGCACAGAATTTTC | CASSLGPWGDRHRIF
TRBJ2-1 | . | TRBV27 | few | TGTGCCAGCAGTTCTAACAGGGTAACCTACAATGAGCAGTTCTTC | CASSSNRVTYNEQFF